The present entry profiles one T cell receptor beta chain with its context. The antigen remains undetermined. The TCRbeta library incorporated unique molecular identifiers. From the PCR reads, TCRdb called clonotypes with MiXCR, one entry per CDR3 protein. The sample includes about 250,000 distinct CDR3 sequences, 20% to 30% seen only once; the top ten take 4.8%. This sample was included in a study of T-cell reconstitution after alpha-beta-depleted transplantation in children. Study-wide results and limits: As was reported, about two months after transplant, alpha-beta T cells came from several hundred expanded graft clones.

The TCR originated in a female patient between 2 and 15 years old who had a stem cell transplant for congenital amegakaryocytic thrombocytopenia, so the T cells may come from the graft donor. The material was PBMCs, mostly from graft donor cells, obtained 360 days after TCRalphabeta/CD19-depleted stem cell transplant.

The CDR3 DNA follows: TGCGCCAGCAGCCGCACCTCAGGGGTCGGGGCCAACGTCCTGACTTTC. This sequence encodes CASSRTSGVGANVLTF. The V call is TRBV5-1, the J call TRBJ2-6; possibly TRBD1 for D (6 bases). This CDR3 has 16 residues. Germline V CDR1 and CDR2: SGHRS, YFSETQ. V was cut by 4 bases and J by 4 bases, with 15 bases left in between.